This record concerns one T cell receptor (beta chain) sequence. Its antigen is as yet unknown. Produced via immunoSEQ multiplex PCR; TCRdb's table is partial and in-frame only. Of roughly 200,000 clones in the sample, around three quarters were seen once. The germline V and J ends were trimmed by 4 bases and 2 bases, with 22 bases remaining between them. This CDR3 is built from 18 residues. The germline CDR1 and CDR2 sequences are SGHTA and FQGNSA. The data were taken from a study of cytotoxic CD8 clonotypes in ibrutinib-treated CLL. On the study more broadly: The samples contained hundreds of thousands of productive templates on average. They also contained an average of roughly 99,000 productive rearrangements. General observations from the study: Public clonotypes showed up rarely, and on treatment they shrank or held steady.

PBMCs were cryopreserved, and about 1.8 micrograms of genomic DNA from them went into TCR beta libraries. The sequence came from a human donor with chronic lymphocytic leukemia. This chain joins TRBV7-2 and TRBJ2-3; no firm D call. The input for sequencing was PBMCs, taken after 24 months of ibrutinib treatment. CDR3 protein: CASSSGGRFRTPTDTQYF. In DNA form, the CDR3 reads TGTGCCAGCAGCTCCGGTGGGCGGTTTAGGACGCCCACAGATACGCAGTATTTT.